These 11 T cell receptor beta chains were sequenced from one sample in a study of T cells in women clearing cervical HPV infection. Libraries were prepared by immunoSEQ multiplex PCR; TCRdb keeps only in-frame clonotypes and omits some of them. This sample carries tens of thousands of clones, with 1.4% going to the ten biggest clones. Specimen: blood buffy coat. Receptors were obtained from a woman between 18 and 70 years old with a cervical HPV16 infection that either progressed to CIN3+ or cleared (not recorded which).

The sequenced part of the CDR3 DNA is TGTGCCTGGAGAGGGTCCTATAATTCACCC. Translating it yields CAWRGSYNSP. The entire CDR3 protein is CAWRGSYNSPLHF. The chain carries TRBV30 and TRBJ1-6; no definite D call. The CDR3 extends 3 residues past the end of the read, so its final part is completed from the germline J gene. The CDR3 is made up of 13 amino acids. Germline lookup yields CDR1 GTSNPN and CDR2 SVGIG (reference sequence). The V gene lost 3 bases and the J gene lost 1 base, with 4 bases spanning the gap.

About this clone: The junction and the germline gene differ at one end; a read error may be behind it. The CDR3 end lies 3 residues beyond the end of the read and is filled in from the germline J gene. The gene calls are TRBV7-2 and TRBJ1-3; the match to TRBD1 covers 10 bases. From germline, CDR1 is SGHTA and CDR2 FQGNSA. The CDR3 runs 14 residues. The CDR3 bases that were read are TGTGCCAGCAGCCCGACAGGGGGCGGAAACACA. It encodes CASSPTGGGNT. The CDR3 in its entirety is CASSPTGGGNTIYF.

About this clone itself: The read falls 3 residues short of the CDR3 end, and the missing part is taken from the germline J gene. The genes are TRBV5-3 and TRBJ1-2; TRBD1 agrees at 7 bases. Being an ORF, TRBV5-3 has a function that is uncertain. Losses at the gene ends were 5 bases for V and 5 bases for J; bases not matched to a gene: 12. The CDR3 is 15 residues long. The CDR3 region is CARSYGKGARYGYTF. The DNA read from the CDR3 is TGTGCCAGAAGTTATGGAAAGGGGGCGAGATATGGC.

The covered CDR3 bases are TGTGCCAGCTCACGTTCGGACAGGGCGCGCGAC. Protein: CASSRSDRARD. The whole CDR3 protein reads CASSRSDRARDYTF. The chain couples TRBV18 to TRBJ1-2; 8 bases line up with TRBD1. The sequenced fragment ends 3 residues before the CDR3 boundary, so the rest is inferred from the germline J gene. The germline V gene has CDR1 KGHSH and CDR2 LQKENI. This CDR3 spans 14 amino acids.

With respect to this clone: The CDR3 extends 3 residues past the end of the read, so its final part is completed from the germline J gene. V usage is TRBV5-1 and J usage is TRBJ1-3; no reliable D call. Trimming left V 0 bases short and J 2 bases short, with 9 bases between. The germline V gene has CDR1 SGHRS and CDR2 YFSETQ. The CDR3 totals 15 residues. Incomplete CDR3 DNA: TGCGCCAGCAGCTTGGTCTTCGGGGCTGGAAACACC. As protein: CASSLVFGAGNT. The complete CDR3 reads CASSLVFGAGNTIYF.

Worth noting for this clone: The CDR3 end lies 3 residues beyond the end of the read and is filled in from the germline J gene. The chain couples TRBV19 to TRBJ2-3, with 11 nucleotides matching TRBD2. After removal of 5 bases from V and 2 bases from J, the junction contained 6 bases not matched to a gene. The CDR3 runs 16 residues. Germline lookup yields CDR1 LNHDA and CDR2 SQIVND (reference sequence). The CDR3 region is CASSPSGRWVTDTQYF. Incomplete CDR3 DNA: TGTGCCAGTAGTCCTAGCGGGAGGTGGGTCACAGATACG.

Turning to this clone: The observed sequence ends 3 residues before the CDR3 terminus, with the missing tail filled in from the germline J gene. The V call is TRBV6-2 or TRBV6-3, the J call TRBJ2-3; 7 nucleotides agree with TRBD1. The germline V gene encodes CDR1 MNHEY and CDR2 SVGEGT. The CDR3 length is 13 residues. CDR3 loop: CASSSTGLETQYF. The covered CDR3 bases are TGTGCCAGCAGCTCGACAGGGTTGGAGACG.

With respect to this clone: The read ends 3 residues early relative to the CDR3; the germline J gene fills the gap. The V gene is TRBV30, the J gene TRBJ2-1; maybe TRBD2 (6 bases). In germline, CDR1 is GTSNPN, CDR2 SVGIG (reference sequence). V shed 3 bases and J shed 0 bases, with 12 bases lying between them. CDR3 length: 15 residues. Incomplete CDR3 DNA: TGTGCCTGGAGGGGGGGATCAAGCTCCTACAATGAG. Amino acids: CAWRGGSSSYNE. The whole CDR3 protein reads CAWRGGSSSYNEQFF.

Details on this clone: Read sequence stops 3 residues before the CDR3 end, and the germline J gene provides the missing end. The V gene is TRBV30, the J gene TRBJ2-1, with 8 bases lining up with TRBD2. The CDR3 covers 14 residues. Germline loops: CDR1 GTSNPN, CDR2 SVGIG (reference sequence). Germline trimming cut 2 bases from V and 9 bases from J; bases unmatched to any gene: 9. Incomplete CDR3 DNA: TGTGCCTGGAGTTCCTCCGGGGGGGCCGGTGAG. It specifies CAWSSSGGAGE. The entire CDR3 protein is CAWSSSGGAGEQFF.

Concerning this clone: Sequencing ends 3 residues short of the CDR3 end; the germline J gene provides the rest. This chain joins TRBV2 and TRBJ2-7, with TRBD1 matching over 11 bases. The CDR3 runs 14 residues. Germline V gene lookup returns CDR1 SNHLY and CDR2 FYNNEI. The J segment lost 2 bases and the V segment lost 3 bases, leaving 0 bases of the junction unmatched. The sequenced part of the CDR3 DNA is TGTGCCAGCAGTGAGGACAGGGGGCCCTACGAG. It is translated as CASSEDRGPYE. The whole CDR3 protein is CASSEDRGPYEQYF.

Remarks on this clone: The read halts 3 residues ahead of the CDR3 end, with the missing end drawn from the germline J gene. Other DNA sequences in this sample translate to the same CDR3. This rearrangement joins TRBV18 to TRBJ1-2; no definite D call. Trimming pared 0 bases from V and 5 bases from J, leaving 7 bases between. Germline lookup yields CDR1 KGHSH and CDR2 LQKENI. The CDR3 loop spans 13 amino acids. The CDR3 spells CASSPPSGYGYTF. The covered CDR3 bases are TGTGCCAGCTCACCACCGTCGGGGTATGGC.